The 27 T cell receptor beta chains in this list originate from one sample, sequenced in a study of shared clonotypes between healthy human individuals. Some clones are missing from TCRdb's copy, which holds only in-frame ones; the method was immunoSEQ multiplex PCR. The sample records hundreds of thousands of clones, around 97% being singletons. Sequences were obtained from naive CD4+ T cells sorted from blood. Described subset: CD45RA+ positively selected. The receptors were sampled from a woman aged 25 to 39 in good health.

The V gene is TRBV10-3, the J gene TRBJ2-2, with 15 bases lining up with TRBD2. Germline CDR1 and CDR2: ENHRY and SYGVKD. The CDR3 runs to 18 residues. V was pared by 8 bases and J by 9 bases, with 16 bases of the junction left unmatched. The CDR3 region has the DNA TGTGCCATCGGAACCGGGACTAGCGGGAGGACTAGCGCGAGGGAGCTGTTTTTT. Its translation: CAIGTGTSGRTSARELFF.

V gene TRBV29-1 combines with J gene TRBJ2-7; D might be TRBD1 (7 bases). CDR1 is SQVTM, CDR2 ANQGSEA, per germline. V lost 4 bases to trimming and J lost 5 bases, with 15 bases between them. This CDR3 contains 13 residues. The CDR3 bases are TGCAGCGTTGCCTCTGACAGGGAGGACGAGCAGTACTTC. Protein product: CSVASDREDEQYF.

J is TRBJ2-5 and V is TRBV11-2; D gene ambiguous. This CDR3 has 15 residues. Trimming left V 5 bases short and J 2 bases short, with 15 bases between. Germline loops: CDR1 SGHAT, CDR2 FQNNGV. CDR3 amino acids: CASSGRLIRQETQYF. The CDR3, as DNA: TGTGCCAGCAGCGGCCGACTTATCAGACAAGAGACCCAGTACTTC. Variable domain in full (rest from reference TRBV11-2 and TRBJ2-5): EAGVAQSPRYKIIEKRQSVAFWCNPISGHATLYWYQQILGQGPKLLIQFQNNGVVDDSQLPKDRFSAERLKGVDSTLKIQPAKLEDSAVYLCASSGRLIRQETQYFGPGTRLLVL.

As to this clone: Other DNA sequences in the sample encode the same CDR3. This rearrangement joins TRBV5-1 to TRBJ2-1, with 10 bases matching TRBD2. CDR1 and CDR2 (germline): SGHRS, YFSETQ. The CDR3 sequence is 14 residues long. The V gene end was trimmed by 3 bases and the J gene end by 7 bases; junction bases not matched to a gene: 4. The CDR3 DNA follows: TGCGCCAGCAGCTCTCTAGCGGGAGCTAATGAGCAGTTCTTC. This translates into CASSSLAGANEQFF.

The V call is TRBV2, the J call TRBJ2-5; D is unclear. The CDR3 is 12 residues long. Germline V gene sequence: CDR1 SNHLY, CDR2 FYNNEI. The V and J ends lost 4 bases and 1 base respectively, with 4 bases between them. The CDR3 sequence is CASSAIQETQYF. The CDR3 coding sequence is TGTGCCAGCAGTGCTATCCAAGAGACCCAGTACTTC.

The CDR3 spells CASSFSFSTVTYEQYF. The DNA for the CDR3 is TGCGCCAGCAGCTTTTCCTTTTCGACCGTCACCTACGAGCAGTACTTC. The V call is TRBV5-1, the J call TRBJ2-7; D is ambiguous. The CDR3 contains 16 residues. V lost 2 bases to trimming and J lost 2 bases, with 17 bases between them. CDR1 SGHRS and CDR2 YFSETQ come from the germline V gene.

The V call is TRBV2, the J call TRBJ2-1; no definite D call. Germline-derived CDR1 and CDR2 are SNHLY and FYNNEI. With 6 bases removed from V and 6 bases from J, the gap between germline ends came to 15 bases. This CDR3 contains 14 residues. The CDR3 reads CASSVGMGGNEQFF. The CDR3 DNA is TGTGCCAGCAGCGTCGGTATGGGTGGCAATGAGCAGTTCTTC.

This sequence joins TRBV6-5 and TRBJ2-1, with D unresolved. Looked up from germline, CDR1 is MNHEY and CDR2 is SVGAGI. The CDR3 is made up of 16 amino acids. V was trimmed by 0 bases and J by 1 base, leaving 10 bases between them. DNA for the CDR3: TGTGCCAGCAGTTACTCTTCCTCCCAGTCCTACAATGAGCAGTTCTTC. Translation gives CASSYSSSQSYNEQFF.

V gene TRBV5-1 combines with J gene TRBJ2-5, with no clear D. The CDR3 runs 15 residues. V was cut by 0 bases and J by 5 bases, with 14 bases left in between. Per germline, CDR1 SGHRS and CDR2 YFSETQ. CDR3 in DNA: TGCGCCAGCAGCTTGGAAGGGTATGACATGGAGACCCAGTACTTC. Translated: CASSLEGYDMETQYF.

This clone was counted once. The genes are TRBV10-3 and TRBJ2-2; D is unresolved. The CDR3 runs 14 residues. The germline gives CDR1 ENHRY, CDR2 SYGVKD. Deletions cut 8 bases from V and 3 bases from J, with 13 bases between. This CDR3 is CAIQADVDTGELFF. In nucleotides, the CDR3 is TGTGCCATCCAGGCGGACGTTGACACCGGGGAGCTGTTTTTT.

The chain employs TRBV21-1 and TRBJ2-2; TRBD1, the D gene given by the table, was not confirmed from the DNA. TRBV21-1 is noted as a pseudogene. The CDR3 runs 16 residues. Written as DNA, the CDR3 is TGTGCCAGCAGCAAAGAAGGGGGCGCGAACACCGGGGAGCTGTTTTTT. Translation gives CASSKEGGANTGELFF.

The chain combines TRBV28 with TRBJ2-7, with 10 bases aligning to TRBD1. The CDR3 extends over 18 amino acids. The trim removed 4 bases at V and 6 bases at J, leaving 18 bases unmatched. Germline lookup yields CDR1 MDHEN and CDR2 SYDVKM. CDR3 in amino acids: CASSSLSYRTGGKVEQYF. The CDR3 bases are TGTGCCAGCAGTTCCCTTTCGTACCGGACAGGGGGGAAGGTCGAGCAGTACTTC.

V is TRBV19 and J is TRBJ1-2; D is unclear. The length of the CDR3 is 13 residues. The V gene's germline CDR1 is LNHDA and CDR2 SQIVND (reference sequence). The V end was cut by 4 bases, the J end by 1 base, with 7 bases between. The CDR3 region has the DNA TGTGCCAGTAGTACCCAGGTTAACTATGGCTACACCTTC. Amino acids: CASSTQVNYGYTF. The variable domain in full, completed from reference TRBV19 and TRBJ1-2, reads DGGITQSPKYLFRKEGQNVTLSCEQNLNHDAMYWYRQDPGQGLRLIYYSQIVNDFQKGDIAEGYSVSREKKESFPLTVTSAQKNPTAFYLCASSTQVNYGYTFGSGTRLTVV.

The rearrangement uses TRBV2 and TRBJ2-3; 7 bases map to TRBD2. J lost 2 bases, V lost 4 bases, and 6 bases had no gene match. From germline, CDR1 is SNHLY and CDR2 FYNNEI. CDR3 length: 15 residues. CDR3 DNA sequence: TGTGCCAGCAGTGCTACTAGCGCGAACACAGATACGCAGTATTTT. Amino acids: CASSATSANTDTQYF.

The chain carries TRBV28 and TRBJ2-5; D possibly uses TRBD1 or TRBD2 (6 bases each). The J call is in doubt because the DNA end fits TRBJ2-7 better. Germline V gene sequence: CDR1 MDHEN, CDR2 SYDVKM. The CDR3 consists of 15 residues. The chain's CDR3 is CASSLGQGTSYEQYF. CDR3 bases: TGTGCCAGCAGTTTGGGCCAGGGGACTTCCTACGAGCAGTACTTC.

This chain connects TRBV2 to TRBJ2-7, with TRBD2 as a possible D gene (5 bases). The V gene lost 2 bases and the J gene lost 2 bases, with 7 bases spanning the gap. This CDR3 has 13 residues. From germline, CDR1 is SNHLY and CDR2 FYNNEI. For the CDR3, the DNA is TGTGCCAGCAGTGAACTGGGAGCCTACGAGCAGTACTTC. Its translation is CASSELGAYEQYF.

V and J are TRBV19 and TRBJ1-4; 10 bases map to TRBD1. The J segment lost 7 bases and the V segment lost 6 bases, leaving 11 bases of the junction unmatched. This CDR3 comprises 16 residues. Germline lookup yields CDR1 LNHDA and CDR2 SQIVND (reference sequence). CDR3 nucleotides: TGTGCCAGTAGCTTATCGGGGACAGGGGTGATTGAAAAACTGTTTTTT. Protein: CASSLSGTGVIEKLFF.

This clone was observed a single time. The chain has TRBV30 and TRBJ1-1; D is uncertain. Germline CDR1 GTSNPN, CDR2 SVGIG (reference sequence). V was pared by 0 bases and J by 0 bases, with 8 bases between. This CDR3 has 14 amino acids. As DNA, the CDR3 is TGTGCCTGGAGTGTCGCACCACTGAACACTGAAGCTTTCTTT. Amino acids: CAWSVAPLNTEAFF.

This chain links TRBV4-1 with TRBJ1-3; D ambiguous. CDR3 length equals 17 residues. Germline V gene lookup returns CDR1 MGHRA and CDR2 YSYEKL. V shed 4 bases and J shed 4 bases, with 20 bases lying between them. The CDR3 protein is CASSPLVGPSKGNTIYF. The CDR3 nucleotides read TGCGCCAGCAGCCCTCTAGTGGGCCCGTCTAAAGGAAACACCATATATTTT.

The rearrangement uses TRBV5-4 and TRBJ2-5; D remains unclear. Trimming stripped 0 bases from V and 2 bases from J, with 8 bases between. The CDR3 runs to 14 residues. The V gene's germline CDR1 is SGHNT and CDR2 YYREEE (reference sequence). The CDR3 sequence is CASSLGVGQETQYF. The CDR3 DNA reads as TGTGCCAGCAGCTTGGGGGTTGGACAAGAGACCCAGTACTTC.

This clone was found once. This rearrangement joins TRBV5-5 to TRBJ2-3, with D tentatively TRBD2 (6 bases). Trimming removed 1 base from V and 4 bases from J, with 13 bases in between. The CDR3 spans 15 residues. Germline lookup yields CDR1 SGHKS and CDR2 YYEKEE (reference sequence). CDR3 protein: CASSLSTGSPDTQYF. The DNA for the CDR3 is TGTGCCAGCAGCTTGTCAACCGGGAGCCCAGATACGCAGTATTTT.

CDR3 amino acids: CASQTGLDRVTEAFF. The CDR3 coding sequence is TGTGCCAGCCAGACAGGACTGGACAGGGTCACTGAAGCTTTCTTT. V is TRBV2 and J is TRBJ1-1; 8 positions agree with TRBD1. This CDR3 comprises 15 residues. Germline V gives CDR1 SNHLY, CDR2 FYNNEI. The J segment lost 4 bases and the V segment lost 8 bases, leaving 12 bases of the junction unmatched.

The V gene is TRBV7-3, the J gene TRBJ1-1; the D is unclear. Trimming took 5 bases from V and 5 from J, leaving 12 bases between them. The CDR3 spans 13 residues. CDR1 SGHTA and CDR2 FQGTGA come from the germline V gene. In DNA, the CDR3 is TGTGCCAGCAGCCTAAGCTCCCAAACTGAAGCTTTCTTT. Protein product: CASSLSSQTEAFF.

The chain has TRBV6-6 and TRBJ1-2; the D gene is possibly TRBD1 (6 bases). V was clipped by 2 bases and J by 5 bases, with 9 bases between them. The CDR3 loop spans 13 amino acids. CDR1 and CDR2 (germline): MNHNY, SVGAGI (reference sequence). The CDR3 is CASSYGTQYGYTF. The CDR3 coding sequence is TGTGCCAGCAGTTACGGGACACAGTATGGCTACACCTTC.

This chain connects TRBV28 to TRBJ2-7; TRBD2 matches 9 bases. Looked up from germline, CDR1 is MDHEN and CDR2 is SYDVKM. This CDR3 region has 16 residues. Germline trimming cut 6 bases from V and 0 bases from J; bases unmatched to any gene: 9. The DNA for the CDR3 is TGTGCCAGCAGAAGTAGCGGGAGTCCCAGCTCCTACGAGCAGTACTTC. The encoded protein is CASRSSGSPSSYEQYF.

The chain combines TRBV5-6 with TRBJ2-5, with D possibly called TRBD1 or TRBD2 (6 bases each). CDR1 SGHDT and CDR2 YYEEEE come from the germline V gene. V gave up 2 bases and J gave up 7 bases, with 12 bases separating them. This CDR3 has 13 residues. The CDR3 region has the DNA TGTGCCAGCAGCTTCTCCGGGGGCGGGACCCAGTACTTC. Encoded protein: CASSFSGGGTQYF.

The gene calls are TRBV7-2 and TRBJ1-4; maybe TRBD1 (5 bases). This CDR3 has 16 residues. Deletions cut 5 bases from V and 6 bases from J, with 19 bases between. Germline CDR1 and CDR2: SGHTA and FQGNSA. The CDR3 here is CASSVQGAGNDEKLFF. The CDR3 DNA reads as TGTGCCAGCAGCGTTCAGGGAGCAGGCAATGATGAAAAACTGTTTTTT.